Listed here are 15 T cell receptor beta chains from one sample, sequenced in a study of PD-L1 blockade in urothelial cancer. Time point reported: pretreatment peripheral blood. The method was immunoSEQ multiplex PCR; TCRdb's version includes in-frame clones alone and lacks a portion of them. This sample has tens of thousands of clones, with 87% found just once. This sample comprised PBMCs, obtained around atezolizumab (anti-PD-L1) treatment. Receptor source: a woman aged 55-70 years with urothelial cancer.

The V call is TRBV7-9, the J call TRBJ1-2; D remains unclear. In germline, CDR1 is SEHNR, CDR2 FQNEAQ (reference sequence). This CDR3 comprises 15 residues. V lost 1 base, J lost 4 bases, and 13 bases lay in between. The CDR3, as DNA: TGTGCCAGCAGCTTAGGGTCCGTCCGCGGCTATGGCTACACCTTC. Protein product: CASSLGSVRGYGYTF.

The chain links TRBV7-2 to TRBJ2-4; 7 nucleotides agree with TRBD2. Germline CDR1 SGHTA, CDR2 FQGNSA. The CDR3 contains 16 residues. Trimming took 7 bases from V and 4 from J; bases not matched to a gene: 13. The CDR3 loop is CASTHSRAGRKNIQYF. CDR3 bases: TGTGCCAGCACCCACTCGAGAGCGGGGAGAAAAAACATTCAGTACTTC.

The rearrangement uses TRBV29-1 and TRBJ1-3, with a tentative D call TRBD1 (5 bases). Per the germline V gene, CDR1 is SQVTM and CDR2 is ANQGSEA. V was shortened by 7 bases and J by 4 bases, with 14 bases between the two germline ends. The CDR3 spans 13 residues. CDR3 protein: CSARGKGGNTIYF. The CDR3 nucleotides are TGCAGCGCCCGGGGGAAGGGAGGAAACACCATATATTTT.

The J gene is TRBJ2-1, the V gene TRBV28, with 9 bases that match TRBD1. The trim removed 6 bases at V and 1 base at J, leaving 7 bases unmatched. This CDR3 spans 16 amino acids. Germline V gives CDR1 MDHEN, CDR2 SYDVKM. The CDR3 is CASSPPGQGSYNEQFF. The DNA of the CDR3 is TGTGCCAGCAGCCCCCCGGGACAGGGTTCCTACAATGAGCAGTTCTTC. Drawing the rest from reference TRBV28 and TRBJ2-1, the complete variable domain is DVKVTQSSRYLVKRTGEKVFLECVQDMDHENMFWYRQDPGLGLRLIYFSYDVKMKEKGDIPEGYSVSREKKERFSLILESASTNQTSMYLCASSPPGQGSYNEQFFGPGTRLTVL.

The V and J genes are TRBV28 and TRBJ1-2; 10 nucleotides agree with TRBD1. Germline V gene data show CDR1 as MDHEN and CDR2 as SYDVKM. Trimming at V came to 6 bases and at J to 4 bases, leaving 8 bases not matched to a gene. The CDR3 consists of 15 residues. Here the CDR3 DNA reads TGTGCCAGCAGGCGACAGGGGGCAGGAGGCTATGGCTACACCTTC. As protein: CASRRQGAGGYGYTF.

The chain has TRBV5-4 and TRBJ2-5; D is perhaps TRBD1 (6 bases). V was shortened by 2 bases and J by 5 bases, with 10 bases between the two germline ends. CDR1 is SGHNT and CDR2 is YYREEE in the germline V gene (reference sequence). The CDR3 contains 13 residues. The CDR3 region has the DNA TGTGCCAGCAGCTTTGGCGGACAGGAGACCCAGTACTTC. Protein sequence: CASSFGGQETQYF. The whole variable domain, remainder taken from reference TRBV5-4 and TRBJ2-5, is ETGVTQSPTHLIKTRGQQVTLRCSSQSGHNTVSWYQQALGQGPQFIFQYYREEENGRGNFPPRFSGLQFPNYSSELNVNALELDDSALYLCASSFGGQETQYFGPGTRLLVL.

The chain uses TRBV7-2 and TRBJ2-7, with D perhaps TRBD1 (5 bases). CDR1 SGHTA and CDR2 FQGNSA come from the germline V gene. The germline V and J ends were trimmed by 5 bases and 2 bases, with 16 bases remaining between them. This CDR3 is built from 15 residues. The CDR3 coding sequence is TGTGCCAGCAGCCCGTTAGAAGGCAGGGCCTACGAGCAGTACTTC. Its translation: CASSPLEGRAYEQYF. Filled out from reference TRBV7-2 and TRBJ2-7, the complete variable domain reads GAGVSQSPSNKVTEKGKDVELRCDPISGHTALYWYRQSLGQGLEFLIYFQGNSAPDKSGLPSDRFSAERTGGSVSTLTIQRTQQEDSAVYLCASSPLEGRAYEQYFGPGTRLTVT.

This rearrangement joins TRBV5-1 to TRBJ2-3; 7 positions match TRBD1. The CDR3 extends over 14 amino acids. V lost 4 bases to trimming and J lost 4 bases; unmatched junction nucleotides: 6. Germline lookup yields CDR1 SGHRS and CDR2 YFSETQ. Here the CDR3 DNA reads TGCGCCAGCAGCCCACGACAGGGTCCAGATACGCAGTATTTT. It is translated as CASSPRQGPDTQYF.

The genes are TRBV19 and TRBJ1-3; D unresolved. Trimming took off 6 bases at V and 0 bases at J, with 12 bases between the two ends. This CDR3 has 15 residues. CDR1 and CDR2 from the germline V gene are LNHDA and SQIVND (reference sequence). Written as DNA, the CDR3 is TGTGCCAGTAGGACCGGAAGAGGCTCTGGAAACACCATATATTTT. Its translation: CASRTGRGSGNTIYF.

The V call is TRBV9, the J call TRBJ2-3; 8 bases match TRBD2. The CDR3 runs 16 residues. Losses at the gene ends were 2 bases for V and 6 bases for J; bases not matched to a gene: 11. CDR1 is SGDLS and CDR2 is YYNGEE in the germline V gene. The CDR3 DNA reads TGTGCCAGCAGCGTCAGGGAGACCGGGAGGGCGGATACGCAGTATTTT. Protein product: CASSVRETGRADTQYF.

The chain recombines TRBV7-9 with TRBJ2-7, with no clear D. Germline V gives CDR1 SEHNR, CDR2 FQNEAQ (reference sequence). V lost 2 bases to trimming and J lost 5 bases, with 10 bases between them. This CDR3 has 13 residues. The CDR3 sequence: CASSLRSTHEQYF. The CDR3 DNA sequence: TGTGCCAGCAGCTTACGGTCTACCCACGAGCAGTACTTC.

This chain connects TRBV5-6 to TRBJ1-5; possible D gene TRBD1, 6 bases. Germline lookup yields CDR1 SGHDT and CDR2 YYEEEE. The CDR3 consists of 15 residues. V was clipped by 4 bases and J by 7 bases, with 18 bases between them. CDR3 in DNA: TGTGCCAGCAGCCTGTGGGGGGGCGGCGGCCAGCCCCAGCATTTT. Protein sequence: CASSLWGGGGQPQHF. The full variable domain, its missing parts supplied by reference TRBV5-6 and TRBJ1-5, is DAGVTQSPTHLIKTRGQQVTLRCSPKSGHDTVSWYQQALGQGPQFIFQYYEEEERQRGNFPDRFSGHQFPNYSSELNVNALLLGDSALYLCASSLWGGGGQPQHFGDGTRLSIL.

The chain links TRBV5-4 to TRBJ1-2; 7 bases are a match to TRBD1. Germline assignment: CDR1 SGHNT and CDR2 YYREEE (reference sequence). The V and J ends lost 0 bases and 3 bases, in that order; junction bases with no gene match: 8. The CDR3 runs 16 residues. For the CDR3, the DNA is TGTGCCAGCAGCTTGGATTGGCAGGGGGTGGACTATGGCTACACCTTC. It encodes CASSLDWQGVDYGYTF.

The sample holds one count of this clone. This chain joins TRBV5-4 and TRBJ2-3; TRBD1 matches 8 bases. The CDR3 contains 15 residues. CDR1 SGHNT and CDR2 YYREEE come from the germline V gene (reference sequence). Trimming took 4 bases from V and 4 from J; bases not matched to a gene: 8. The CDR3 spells CASSPGGQVPDTQYF. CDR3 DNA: TGTGCCAGCAGCCCAGGGGGACAGGTCCCAGATACGCAGTATTTT.

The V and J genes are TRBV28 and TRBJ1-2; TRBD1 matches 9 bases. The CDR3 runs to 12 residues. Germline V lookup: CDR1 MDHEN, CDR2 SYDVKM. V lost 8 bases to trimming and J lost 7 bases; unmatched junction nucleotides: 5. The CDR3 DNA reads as TGTGCCAGCGGACAGGGGAGTATTGGCTACACCTTC. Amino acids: CASGQGSIGYTF.